This passage covers 8 T cell receptor beta chains from one sample sequenced in a study of vaccination and CD4 T cells after COVID-19. The study sequenced cultured CD4+ T cell DNA using the Oncomine TCR Beta short-read assay. From the PCR reads, TCRdb called clonotypes with MiXCR, one entry per CDR3 protein. The sample lists 10,000 to 15,000 distinct CDR3 sequences, 45% to 55% occurring once. The antigens for these receptors are not known. As to treatment: roughly 10-day PBMC culture with coronavirus spike peptide pools or control peptides (ViraFEST assay). The material sequenced was CD4+ T cells from blood, cultured in vitro. These TCRs come from a human donor who had recovered from COVID-19.

This clonotype appeared a single time. The V and J genes are TRBV20-1 and TRBJ2-5; 7 bases match TRBD2. The germline V gene has CDR1 DFQATT and CDR2 SNEGSKA (reference sequence). The CDR3 spans 15 residues. V lost 3 bases, J lost 1 base, and 8 bases stayed unmatched. The CDR3 DNA follows: TGCAGTGCTAGGAGTCTAGCGGTTACCCAAGAGACCCAGTACTTC. This gives the protein CSARSLAVTQETQYF.

The CDR3 DNA reads as TGTGCCAGCAGCACCAACCCGGGGGGCTATGGCTACACCTTC. As protein: CASSTNPGGYGYTF. The chain has TRBV7-2 and TRBJ1-2; maybe TRBD1 (5 bases). From germline, CDR1 is SGHTA and CDR2 FQGNSA. Trimming cost V 5 bases and J 4 bases, with 14 bases left between them. The CDR3 covers 14 residues.

This clonotype was seen more than once but under ten times. CDR3 bases: TGTGCCAGCAGCCTGACAGAAAATCAGCCCCAGCATTTT. Encoded protein: CASSLTENQPQHF. The V gene is TRBV7-2, the J gene TRBJ1-5, with D possibly TRBD1 on 5 matching bases. The germline V gene encodes CDR1 SGHTA and CDR2 FQGNSA. V was cut by 5 bases and J by 4 bases, with 9 bases left in between. The CDR3 is 13 amino acids.

This clonotype appeared a few times. J is TRBJ2-4 and V is TRBV19; D remains unclear. Germline values: CDR1 LNHDA, CDR2 SQIVND (reference sequence). Trimming pared 6 bases from V and 3 bases from J, leaving 12 bases between. The CDR3 contains 14 residues. In DNA form, the CDR3 reads TGTGCCAGTAGAGATTCCTCGGACAAAAACATTCAGTACTTC. Translation gives CASRDSSDKNIQYF. Based on the CDR3 plus reference TRBV19 and TRBJ2-4, the full variable domain is DGGITQSPKYLFRKEGQNVTLSCEQNLNHDAMYWYRQDPGQGLRLIYYSQIVNDFQKGDIAEGYSVSREKKESFPLTVTSAQKNPTAFYLCASRDSSDKNIQYFGAGTRLSVL.

The chain joins TRBV20-1 to TRBJ2-5, with 8 nucleotides matching TRBD1. The V segment lost 1 base and the J segment 2 bases; nucleotides outside the gene matches: 9. Germline V gene data show CDR1 as DFQATT and CDR2 as SNEGSKA (reference sequence). The CDR3 has 16 residues. For the CDR3, the DNA is TGCAGTGCTAGAGTCTTTTGGGACAGGACACAAGAGACCCAGTACTTC. Translated, it gives CSARVFWDRTQETQYF.

The rearrangement links TRBV28 to TRBJ1-2; D unclear. CDR3 length: 15 amino acids. CDR1 and CDR2 from the germline V gene are MDHEN and SYDVKM. Trimming stripped 5 bases from V and 7 bases from J, with 20 bases between. The CDR3 sequence is CASSAQMGRRTGYTF. The DNA for the CDR3 is TGTGCCAGCAGTGCCCAAATGGGGAGGAGAACTGGCTACACCTTC.

The rearrangement joins TRBV2 to TRBJ2-3, with TRBD2 matching 7 bases. The V segment lost 0 bases and the J segment 2 bases; nucleotides outside the gene matches: 8. Germline values: CDR1 SNHLY, CDR2 FYNNEI. CDR3 size: 17 residues. CDR3 bases: TGTGCCAGCAGTGAAGCATTGGCTAGCGGAACCACAGATACGCAGTATTTT. Protein sequence: CASSEALASGTTDTQYF.

This clonotype has a handful of counts. V gene TRBV7-2 combines with J gene TRBJ1-2; 8 positions match TRBD1. This CDR3 has 16 amino acids. CDR1 and CDR2 (germline): SGHTA, FQGNSA. J lost 5 bases, V lost 5 bases, and 13 bases had no gene match. CDR3 amino acids: CASSLPGQGGTYGYTF. The CDR3 nucleotides are TGTGCCAGCAGCCTCCCCGGACAGGGAGGTACTTATGGCTACACCTTC.